Sequencing of this TCR beta chain was carried out in a study of blood T cells in healthy people across ages. As for this clonotype: Its antigen is not identified.

Findings and caveats of the study: Per million T cells, TCR beta diversity dropped about linearly as age rose.

Using a J-beta primer mix together with a sample-barcoded 5' primer, a second PCR was run for roughly 6 to 12 cycles. Through a template-switch adaptor with 12 random nucleotides, each cDNA molecule received a tag. Every sample returned 2.5 million or more CDR3-containing paired-end reads. Each CDR3 protein gets one entry after TCRdb re-called the 5' RACE reads with MiXCR. The data show 700,000 to 900,000 distinct CDR3 sequences, with less than 70% seen just once and roughly 40% held by the top ten. Germline values: CDR1 MNHNY, CDR2 SVGAGI (reference sequence). The length of the CDR3 is 14 residues. Between the trimmed V and J ends, which lost 6 bases and 8 bases, there was a span of 16 bases.

The V gene is TRBV6-6, the J gene TRBJ1-4, with a weak D call TRBD1 (6 bases). The sequenced sample consisted of blood. The sequence was collected from a man at least 80 years old in good health. The CDR3 sequence: CASRETGLVEKLFF. In nucleotides, the CDR3 is TGTGCCAGCAGGGAAACAGGGTTGGTGGAAAAACTGTTTTTT.